These 26 T cell receptor beta chains were all obtained from the same sample, sequenced in a study of blood T cell repertoires in COVID-19. Sequencing was performed with immunoSEQ multiplex PCR; in TCRdb, only in-frame clones are kept and a portion is missing. Of hundreds of thousands of clones in the sample, 70% to 90% were seen once. Input material: PBMCs or T cells enriched from blood (not recorded which). The receptors were gathered from a woman in her 40s with acute COVID-19.

V usage is TRBV15 and J usage is TRBJ1-6; D may be TRBD1 (6 bases). Germline lookup yields CDR1 LNHNV and CDR2 YYDKDF (reference sequence). V was trimmed by 4 bases and J by 1 base, leaving 8 bases between them. CDR3 length equals 15 residues. The chain's CDR3 is CATSTGASYNSPLHF. DNA of the CDR3: TGTGCCACCAGCACAGGGGCGTCCTATAATTCACCCCTCCACTTT.

The rearrangement uses TRBV5-1 and TRBJ2-1; possible D gene TRBD1, 6 bases. In germline, CDR1 is SGHRS, CDR2 YFSETQ. The CDR3 runs to 16 residues. The ends were cut back, 1 base at V and 5 bases at J, with 16 bases in the middle. In DNA, the CDR3 is TGCGCCAGCAGCTTGTCGGGACAAGTGGAAGACAATGAGCAGTTCTTC. Translation gives CASSLSGQVEDNEQFF.

The CDR3 loop reads CASSFKVSGSWTKNIQYF. The DNA of the CDR3 is TGTGCCAGCAGCTTTAAGGTTAGCGGGAGTTGGACCAAAAACATTCAGTACTTC. The chain uses TRBV7-2 and TRBJ2-4; TRBD2 aligns across 9 bases. Germline V gene data show CDR1 as SGHTA and CDR2 as FQGNSA. The CDR3 loop spans 18 amino acids. V gave up 3 bases and J gave up 2 bases; unmatched junction bases: 11.

The J gene is TRBJ2-3, the V gene TRBV5-1, with 7 bases that match TRBD1. The junction had 10 bases not matched to a gene; V was cut back by 6 bases and J by 6 bases. Germline V gene sequence: CDR1 SGHRS, CDR2 YFSETQ. The length of the CDR3 is 14 residues. The CDR3 region is CASTRDRSVDTQYF. The CDR3 region has the DNA TGCGCCAGCACCAGGGACAGATCAGTTGATACGCAGTATTTT. Full variable domain (remainder filled in from reference TRBV5-1 and TRBJ2-3): KAGVTQTPRYLIKTRGQQVTLSCSPISGHRSVSWYQQTPGQGLQFLFEYFSETQRNKGNFPGRFSGRQFSNSRSEMNVSTLELGDSALYLCASTRDRSVDTQYFGPGTRLTVL.

The V call is TRBV7-8, the J call TRBJ2-7, with 8 bases identical to TRBD2. CDR3 length equals 13 residues. The V gene's germline CDR1 is SGHVS and CDR2 FQNEAQ. V trimming: 6 bases; J trimming: 3 bases; junction bases outside the gene matches: 4. The CDR3 reads CASRSGRSYEQYF. CDR3 nucleotides: TGTGCCAGCAGAAGCGGGAGAAGCTACGAGCAGTACTTC.

The chain couples TRBV7-9 to TRBJ1-1, with 8 nucleotides matching TRBD1. The length of the CDR3 is 13 residues. The trim removed 6 bases at V and 7 bases at J, leaving 7 bases unmatched. From germline, CDR1 is SEHNR and CDR2 FQNEAQ (reference sequence). CDR3 in amino acids: CASRSGQGNEAFF. DNA of the CDR3: TGTGCCAGCAGGTCTGGACAGGGAAATGAAGCTTTCTTT.

This chain links TRBV7-2 with TRBJ2-5; 8 bases line up with TRBD1. The J segment lost 2 bases and the V segment lost 5 bases, leaving 4 bases of the junction unmatched. CDR1 and CDR2 (germline): SGHTA, FQGNSA. CDR3 length equals 14 residues. CDR3: CASSLHRGQETQYF. The CDR3 nucleotides read TGTGCCAGCAGCCTCCACAGGGGGCAAGAGACCCAGTACTTC.

The rearrangement uses TRBV9 and TRBJ2-7; TRBD2 matches at 14 bases. This CDR3 has 15 amino acids. J lost 2 bases, V lost 4 bases, and 2 bases had no gene match. Germline CDR1 and CDR2: SGDLS and YYNGEE. The DNA of the CDR3 is TGTGCCAGCAGCCCGGGACTAGCGGGAGCCTACGAGCAGTACTTC. Translating gives CASSPGLAGAYEQYF. The full variable domain, rest sourced from reference TRBV9 and TRBJ2-7, is DSGVTQTPKHLITATGQRVTLRCSPRSGDLSVYWYQQSLDQGLQFLIQYYNGEERAKGNILERFSAQQFPDLHSELNLSSLELGDSALYFCASSPGLAGAYEQYFGPGTRLTVT.

The chain links TRBV7-6 to TRBJ2-3; D uncertain. The germline gives CDR1 SGHVS, CDR2 FNYEAQ. There are 15 residues in the CDR3. V was trimmed by 4 bases and J by 0 bases, leaving 11 bases between them. The CDR3 region is CASSSSASSTDTQYF. The DNA of the CDR3 is TGTGCCAGCAGCTCAAGCGCTTCTAGCACAGATACGCAGTATTTT.

V is TRBV7-3 and J is TRBJ2-1, with TRBD1 as a possible D gene (6 bases). V dropped 3 bases and J dropped 6 bases, with 15 bases sitting between them. The CDR3 has 15 amino acids. In germline, CDR1 is SGHTA, CDR2 FQGTGA. DNA of the CDR3: TGTGCCAGCAGCTTCGGCCCCGAGGGGGTCAATGAGCAGTTCTTC. Amino acid sequence: CASSFGPEGVNEQFF. Supplemented by reference TRBV7-3 and TRBJ2-1, the full variable domain reads GAGVSQTPSNKVTEKGKYVELRCDPISGHTALYWYRQSLGQGPEFLIYFQGTGAADDSGLPNDRFFAVRPEGSVSTLKIQRTERGDSAVYLCASSFGPEGVNEQFFGPGTRLTVL.

This chain uses TRBV7-3 with TRBJ1-1; D unresolved. Per the germline V gene, CDR1 is SGHTA and CDR2 is FQGTGA. CDR3 length equals 15 residues. V was shortened by 4 bases and J by 4 bases, with 16 bases between the two germline ends. CDR3 sequence: CASSSTPAASTEAFF. CDR3 coding DNA: TGTGCCAGCAGCTCGACCCCAGCGGCGAGCACTGAAGCTTTCTTT.

The chain recombines TRBV3-1 (or the pseudogene TRBV3-2) with TRBJ2-4; perhaps TRBD2 as D (6 bases). This CDR3 region has 15 residues. Germline V lookup: CDR1 LGHDT, CDR2 YNNKEL (reference sequence). Trimming cost V 8 bases and J 0 bases, with 14 bases left between them. In DNA form, the CDR3 reads TGTGCCAGCGCCCCGGGACTCCTAGCCAAAAACATTCAGTACTTC. Translating it yields CASAPGLLAKNIQYF.

The chain links TRBV3-1 (or the pseudogene TRBV3-2) to TRBJ2-2, with unresolved D. The germline CDR1 and CDR2 sequences are LGHDT and YNNKEL (reference sequence). This CDR3 spans 14 amino acids. V gave up 0 bases and J gave up 5 bases, with 7 bases separating them. CDR3 sequence reads: CASSQDEWTGELFF. In DNA form, the CDR3 reads TGTGCCAGCAGCCAAGATGAGTGGACCGGGGAGCTGTTTTTT.

The chain employs TRBV3-1 (or the pseudogene TRBV3-2) and TRBJ2-3; perhaps TRBD2 as D (5 bases). The CDR3 has 14 amino acids. Trimming took 0 bases from V and 6 from J, leaving 10 bases between them. From germline, CDR1 is LGHDT and CDR2 YNNKEL (reference sequence). As DNA, the CDR3 is TGTGCCAGCAGCCAAGATTTCGGGGAGGATACGCAGTATTTT. This sequence encodes CASSQDFGEDTQYF.

This clone was counted between two and nine times. The chain uses TRBV19 and TRBJ2-1; 8 positions agree with TRBD2. The junction had 14 bases not matched to a gene; V was cut back by 3 bases and J by 7 bases. Germline values: CDR1 LNHDA, CDR2 SQIVND (reference sequence). The CDR3 is made up of 17 amino acids. CDR3 DNA: TGTGCCAGTAGTATTAGGAGCGGGAGCTCTACTGGGAATGAGCAGTTCTTC. Protein: CASSIRSGSSTGNEQFF. Looking up the rest from reference TRBV19 and TRBJ2-1 gives the full variable domain: DGGITQSPKYLFRKEGQNVTLSCEQNLNHDAMYWYRQDPGQGLRLIYYSQIVNDFQKGDIAEGYSVSREKKESFPLTVTSAQKNPTAFYLCASSIRSGSSTGNEQFFGPGTRLTVL.

J is TRBJ1-4 and V is TRBV28, with D uncertain. The V gene's germline CDR1 is MDHEN and CDR2 SYDVKM. V shed 6 bases and J shed 8 bases, with 19 bases lying between them. This CDR3 spans 15 amino acids. The CDR3 protein is CASRLMGTGGEKLFF. In DNA form, the CDR3 reads TGTGCCAGCAGGCTTATGGGCACGGGAGGGGAAAAACTGTTTTTT.

V is TRBV27 and J is TRBJ2-5, with 9 bases matching TRBD1. The V and J ends lost 5 bases and 4 bases, in that order; junction bases with no gene match: 11. This CDR3 has 16 amino acids. Germline V lookup: CDR1 MNHEY, CDR2 SMNVEV (reference sequence). For the CDR3, the DNA is TGTGCCAGCAGTCCCGGACAGGGGAGGGGGTCAGAGACCCAGTACTTC. Amino acids: CASSPGQGRGSETQYF.

V gene TRBV1 combines with J gene TRBJ2-2; the table's D call TRBD2 went unverified against the DNA. TRBV1 is noted as a pseudogene. The CDR3 loop spans 18 amino acids. CDR3 sequence: CTSSQSLAGGPGTGELFF. Here the CDR3 DNA reads TGCACCAGCAGCCAGTCTCTAGCGGGAGGGCCGGGCACCGGGGAGCTGTTTTTT.

The CDR3 coding sequence is TGCGCCAGCAGCTACCAGGGTGACGGGACCCAGTACTTC. This encodes CASSYQGDGTQYF. The chain carries TRBV5-1 and TRBJ2-5; D might be TRBD1 (5 bases). The CDR3 contains 13 residues. V lost 3 bases and J 7 bases, leaving 13 bases between the germline ends. Germline CDR1 SGHRS, CDR2 YFSETQ.

V usage is TRBV7-2 and J usage is TRBJ2-1, with TRBD2 identical over 9 bases. Per germline, CDR1 SGHTA and CDR2 FQGNSA. This CDR3 region has 15 residues. With V trimmed by 4 bases and J by 6 bases, 7 bases remained unmatched. CDR3 protein: CASSSPSGRRNEQFF. The DNA of the CDR3 is TGTGCCAGCAGCTCCCCCAGCGGGAGGCGCAATGAGCAGTTCTTC.

V and J are TRBV28 and TRBJ2-5, with 8 bases that match TRBD1. Germline values: CDR1 MDHEN, CDR2 SYDVKM. V shed 5 bases, J shed 6 bases, and the junction held 11 bases outside the gene matches. This CDR3 is 15 amino acids long. The CDR3 region has the DNA TGTGCCAGCAGTAACCGGGACAGGACCTTAAAGACCCAGTACTTC. Translating it yields CASSNRDRTLKTQYF. The variable domain in full, with the rest retrieved from reference TRBV28 and TRBJ2-5, is DVKVTQSSRYLVKRTGEKVFLECVQDMDHENMFWYRQDPGLGLRLIYFSYDVKMKEKGDIPEGYSVSREKKERFSLILESASTNQTSMYLCASSNRDRTLKTQYFGPGTRLLVL.

The rearrangement joins TRBV28 to TRBJ2-7; TRBD2 might be the D (5 bases). Trimming left V 8 bases short and J 3 bases short, with 14 bases between. Germline V gene sequence: CDR1 MDHEN, CDR2 SYDVKM. This CDR3 is 13 amino acids long. CDR3: CASRLGTSYEQYF. In DNA, the CDR3 is TGTGCCAGCCGACTCGGAACTAGCTACGAGCAGTACTTC.

This chain joins TRBV7-3 and TRBJ2-1; unclear D gene. CDR1 is SGHTA, CDR2 FQGTGA, per germline. Trimming cost V 0 bases and J 5 bases, with 8 bases left between them. CDR3 size: 14 residues. CDR3 DNA sequence: TGTGCCAGCAGCTTAACGAACTCTAACAATGAGCAGTTCTTC. As protein: CASSLTNSNNEQFF.

This clone has a handful of counts. The chain combines TRBV30 with TRBJ2-1, with D tentatively TRBD1 (5 bases). V lost 0 bases and J 12 bases, leaving 9 bases between the germline ends. There are 11 residues in the CDR3. Germline V lookup: CDR1 GTSNPN, CDR2 SVGIG (reference sequence). The CDR3 nucleotides read TGTGCCTGGAGTGTACAGGCAGTGCAGTTCTTC. Residues: CAWSVQAVQFF.

This clone was seen more than once but under ten times. The V gene is TRBV2, the J gene TRBJ2-7; 9 nucleotides align to TRBD1. Germline assignment: CDR1 SNHLY and CDR2 FYNNEI. V trimming: 10 bases; J trimming: 0 bases; junction bases outside the gene matches: 10. The CDR3 spans 15 residues. CDR3 sequence reads: CATRQGDKSSYEQYF. DNA for the CDR3: TGTGCCACCCGACAGGGGGACAAGAGCTCCTACGAGCAGTACTTC.

The chain employs TRBV29-1 and TRBJ1-2; D gene unclear. The CDR3 is 13 amino acids. Per germline, CDR1 SQVTM and CDR2 ANQGSEA. The V and J ends lost 6 bases and 4 bases respectively, with 15 bases between them. The CDR3 nucleotides are TGCAGCGTGCCTACGGGGTCCACCTATGGCTACACCTTC. Its protein product is CSVPTGSTYGYTF.